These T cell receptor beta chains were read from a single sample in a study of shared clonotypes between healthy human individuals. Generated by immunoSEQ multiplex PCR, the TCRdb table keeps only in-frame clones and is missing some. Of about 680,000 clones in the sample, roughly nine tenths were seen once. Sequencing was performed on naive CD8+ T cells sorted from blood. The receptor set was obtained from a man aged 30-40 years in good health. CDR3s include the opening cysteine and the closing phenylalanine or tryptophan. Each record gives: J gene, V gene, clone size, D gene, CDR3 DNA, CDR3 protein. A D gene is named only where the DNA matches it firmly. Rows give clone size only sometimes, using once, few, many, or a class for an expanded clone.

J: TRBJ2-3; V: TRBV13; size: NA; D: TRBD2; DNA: TGTGCCAGCAGCTCGGGCGGGGGAAGCACAGATACGCAGTATTTT; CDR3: CASSSGGGSTDTQYF
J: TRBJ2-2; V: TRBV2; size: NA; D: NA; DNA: TGTGCCAGCAGGAGATCAGGGGGGGACACCGGGGAGCTGTTTTTT; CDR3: CASRRSGGDTGELFF
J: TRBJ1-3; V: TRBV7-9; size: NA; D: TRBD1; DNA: TGTGCCAGCAGCATTTCCCCGGGACAGGGGGTAGGAAACACCATATATTTT; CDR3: CASSISPGQGVGNTIYF
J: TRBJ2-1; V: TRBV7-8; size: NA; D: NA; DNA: TGTGCCAGCAGCCCAGGGTGGGAGGCCTACAATGAGCAGTTCTTC; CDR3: CASSPGWEAYNEQFF
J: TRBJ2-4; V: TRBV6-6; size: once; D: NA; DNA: TGTGCCAGCACCCTGGACAACATTCAGTACTTC; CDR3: CASTLDNIQYF
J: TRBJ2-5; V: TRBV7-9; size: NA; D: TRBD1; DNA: TGTGCCAGCAGCCTAGAGGACAGGGGGGTACGGGAGACCCAGTACTTC; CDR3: CASSLEDRGVRETQYF
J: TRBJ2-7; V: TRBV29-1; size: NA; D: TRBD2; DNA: TGCAGCGCTGGGGGGGACTGGACCTACGAGCAGTACTTC; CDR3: CSAGGDWTYEQYF
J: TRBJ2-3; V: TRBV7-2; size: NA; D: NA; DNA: TGTGCCAGCAAACTAGGGGGGGCAGCAACGTCAGATACGCAGTATTTT; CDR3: CASKLGGAATSDTQYF
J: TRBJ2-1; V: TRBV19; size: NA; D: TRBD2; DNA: TGTGCCAGTCGCCTAGCGGGACTCAGGGAGGAGCAGTTCTTC; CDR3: CASRLAGLREEQFF
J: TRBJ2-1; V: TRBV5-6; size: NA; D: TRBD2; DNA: TGTGCCAGCAGCTACGGGACTAGCGGGAGGCGGTTCTTC; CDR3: CASSYGTSGRRFF
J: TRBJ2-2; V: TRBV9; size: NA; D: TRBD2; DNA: TGTGCCAGCAGCTCTGGGGGGACTAGCGGGAGGACCGGGGAGCTGTTTTTT; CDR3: CASSSGGTSGRTGELFF
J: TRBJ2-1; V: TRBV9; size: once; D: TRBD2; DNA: TGTGCCAGCAGCGTTGCGGGAGGCACCTACAATGAGCAGTTCTTC; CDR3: CASSVAGGTYNEQFF
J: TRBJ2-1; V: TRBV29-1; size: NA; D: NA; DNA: TGCAGCGTTGGTCCGAACGGGGGCAATGAGCAGTTCTTC; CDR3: CSVGPNGGNEQFF
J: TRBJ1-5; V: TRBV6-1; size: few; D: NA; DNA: TGTGCCAGCAGTGCCCAACGGAGGGAGGTAAGCAATCAGCCCCAGCATTTT; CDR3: CASSAQRREVSNQPQHF
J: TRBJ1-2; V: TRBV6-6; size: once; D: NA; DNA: TGTGCCAGCAGCTATTCAAGTGGCGGCTACACCTTC; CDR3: CASSYSSGGYTF
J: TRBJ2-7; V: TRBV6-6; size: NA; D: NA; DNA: TGTGCCAGCAGTTACTCGGGCGAACAGTACTTC; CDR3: CASSYSGEQYF
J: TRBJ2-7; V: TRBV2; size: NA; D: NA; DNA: TGTGCCAGCAGTGAAAGGGGATCGGGGTACGAGCAGTACTTC; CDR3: CASSERGSGYEQYF
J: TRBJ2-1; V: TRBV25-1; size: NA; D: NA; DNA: TGTGCCAGCAGTGAATACGAGGTTTACAATGAGCAGTTCTTC; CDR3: CASSEYEVYNEQFF
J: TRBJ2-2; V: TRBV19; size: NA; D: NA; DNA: TGTGCCAGTAGTATAGACCCGCAGGAGAACACCGGGGAGCTGTTTTTT; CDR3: CASSIDPQENTGELFF
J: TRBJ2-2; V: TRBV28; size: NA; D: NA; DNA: TGTGCCAGCAAATATCCTGGGACCGGGGAGCTGTTTTTT; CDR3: CASKYPGTGELFF
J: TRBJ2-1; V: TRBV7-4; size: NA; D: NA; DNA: TGTGCCAGCAGCTACCCGCTGGAAGAGGCTAGTGAGGATGAGCAGTTCTTC; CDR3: CASSYPLEEASEDEQFF
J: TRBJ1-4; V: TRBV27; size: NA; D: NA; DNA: TGTGCCAGCAGTTACGGAGGGCTCGGCGGTGAAAAACTGTTTTTT; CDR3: CASSYGGLGGEKLFF
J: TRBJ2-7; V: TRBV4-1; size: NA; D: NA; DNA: TGCGCCAGCAGCCAATCGAGTGGGGGTCTGGGCTACGAGCAGTACTTC; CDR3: CASSQSSGGLGYEQYF
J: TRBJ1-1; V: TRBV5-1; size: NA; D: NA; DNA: TGCGCCAGCAGCTCTAACCTAGGGTGGACACTGAACACTGAAGCTTTCTTT; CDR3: CASSSNLGWTLNTEAFF
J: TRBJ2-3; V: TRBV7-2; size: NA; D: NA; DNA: TGTGCCAGCGCCTACACACTGGTACATACGCAGTATTTT; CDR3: CASAYTLVHTQYF
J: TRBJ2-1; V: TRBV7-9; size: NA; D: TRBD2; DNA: TGTGCCAGCAGCTTGACTAGCGGGAGCGGGAATGAGCAGTTCTTC; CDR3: CASSLTSGSGNEQFF
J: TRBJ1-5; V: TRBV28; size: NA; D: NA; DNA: TGTGCCAGCAGTTTACCCCGGCTGAATCAGCCCCAGCATTTT; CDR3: CASSLPRLNQPQHF
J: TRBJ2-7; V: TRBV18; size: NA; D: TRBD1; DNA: TGTGCCAGCTCACCTTGGGACAGGGTCCTCAACGAGCAGTACTTC; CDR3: CASSPWDRVLNEQYF
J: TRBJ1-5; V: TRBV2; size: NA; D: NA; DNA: TGTGCCAGCAGCCTAACGACACCGTTCAATCAGCCCCAGCATTTT; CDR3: CASSLTTPFNQPQHF
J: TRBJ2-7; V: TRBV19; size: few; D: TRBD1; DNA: TGTGCCAGTAGTACCGACAGGGGGGATAACTACGAGCAGTACTTC; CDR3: CASSTDRGDNYEQYF
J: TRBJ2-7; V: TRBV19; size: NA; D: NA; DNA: TGTGCCAGTAGTATTGGGGGACTCTACTACGAGCAGTACTTC; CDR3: CASSIGGLYYEQYF
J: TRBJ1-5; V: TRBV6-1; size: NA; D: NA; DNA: TGTGCCAGCAGTGAAGACAGGTTCGGCAATCAGCCCCAGCATTTT; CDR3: CASSEDRFGNQPQHF
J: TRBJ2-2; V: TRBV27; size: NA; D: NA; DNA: TGTGCCAGCGCAGGGGGGTCGAGCACCGGGGAGCTGTTTTTT; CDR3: CASAGGSSTGELFF
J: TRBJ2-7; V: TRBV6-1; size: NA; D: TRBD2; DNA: TGTGCCAGCAGTGCCACGATAGCGGGAGGGACCTACGAGCAGTACTTC; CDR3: CASSATIAGGTYEQYF
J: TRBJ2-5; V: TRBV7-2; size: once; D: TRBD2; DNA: TGTGCCAGCAGCGGGGGGGCTAGCGGGCCATGGACCCAGTACTTC; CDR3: CASSGGASGPWTQYF
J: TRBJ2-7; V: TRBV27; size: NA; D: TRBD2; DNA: TGTGCCAGCAGCGCGTTGGCTAGCGGGAGTCCCGAGCAGTACTTC; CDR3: CASSALASGSPEQYF
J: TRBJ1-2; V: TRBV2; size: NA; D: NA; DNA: TGTGCCAGCTGTCTGGACCGCGCCGGCTATGGCTACACCTTC; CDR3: CASCLDRAGYGYTF
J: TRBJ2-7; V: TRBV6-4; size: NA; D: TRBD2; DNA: TGTGCCAGCAGTGAGGGACTAGCGGGTTTCTACGAGCAGTACTTC; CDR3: CASSEGLAGFYEQYF
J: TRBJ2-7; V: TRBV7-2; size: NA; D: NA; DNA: TGTGCCAGCAGCTTATTCTGGACTGTGAGCTCCTACGAGCAGTACTTC; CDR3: CASSLFWTVSSYEQYF
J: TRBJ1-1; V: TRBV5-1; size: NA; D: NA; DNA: TGCGCCAGCAGCTTGGGGCAGGGCGCAATCGAAGCTTTCTTT; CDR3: CASSLGQGAIEAFF
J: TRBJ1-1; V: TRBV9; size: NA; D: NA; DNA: TGTGCCAGCAGCTCTGGGGGGGACACTGAAGCTTTCTTT; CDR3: CASSSGGDTEAFF
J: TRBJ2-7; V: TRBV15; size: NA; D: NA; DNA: TGTGCCACCAGCCGCCTGGGGACTCTCGAGCAGTACTTC; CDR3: CATSRLGTLEQYF
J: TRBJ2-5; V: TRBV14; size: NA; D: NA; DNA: TGTGCCAGCAGTCAACTGGGATTACAAGAGACCCAGTACTTC; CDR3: CASSQLGLQETQYF
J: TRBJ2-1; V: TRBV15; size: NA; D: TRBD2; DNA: TGTGCCACCAGCAGAGCCCCGGGAGGGCCGCTTTATGAGCAGTTCTTC; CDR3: CATSRAPGGPLYEQFF
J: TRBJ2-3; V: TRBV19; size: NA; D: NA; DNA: TGTGCCACCAAAGAGTTAGTTGGAATAAGGGATACGCAGTATTTT; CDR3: CATKELVGIRDTQYF